Sequencing of this T cell receptor (beta chain) was carried out in a study of T cell repertoires in cytomegalovirus infection. Study-wide context: Use of recently identified HLA-C-restricted and well-studied HLA-B-restricted CMV epitopes was part of the study. Public TCR beta signature analysis indicated the presence of both CMV infection and matching HLA type.

This clonotype was observed many times. Its antigen is unidentified. Study-wide points: Dominant in the ex vivo response were TCR beta clonotypes restricted by HLA-C and specific for CMV.

Each CDR3 protein is one row after TCRdb ran MiXCR on the reads. This sample has about 100,000 distinct CDR3 sequences, with approximately 32% found just once. Trimming took 0 bases from V and 6 from J, leaving 14 bases between them. The CDR3 sequence is 15 residues long. The germline gives CDR1 MGHRA, CDR2 YSYEKL. This specimen was CD8+ T cells from cultured PBMCs, taken from culture after CMV antigen stimulation. This sequence was found in a human donor in good health (CMV status not recorded). Some clones in this sample may be carry-over from other donors' samples. The chain couples TRBV4-1 to TRBJ1-2, with D possibly matching TRBD1 (5 bases). The CDR3 loop is CASSQDQGAPNGYTF. The CDR3 DNA follows: TGCGCCAGCAGCCAAGATCAGGGTGCCCCAAATGGCTACACCTTC.